The sample holds one count of the clone carrying this TCR beta chain. No antigen is known for it. This entry comes from a study of cytotoxic CD8 clonotypes in ibrutinib-treated CLL. Study context: The study recorded mean values of about 260,000 productive templates and under 100,000 productive rearrangements per sample.

Study-level results: The clonality went up when patients responded to ibrutinib and dropped back toward baseline at progression.

This table comes from immunoSEQ multiplex PCR, and its TCRdb copy is limited to in-frame clones, with some not included. The sample comprises 15,000 to 20,000 clones, approximately 84% of which are singletons, and about 5.8% rests with the top ten. CDR3 length equals 14 residues. V was cut by 4 bases and J by 4 bases, with 13 bases left in between. Germline CDR1 and CDR2: LNHDA and SQIVND (reference sequence). The clonotype was recovered from a human donor with chronic lymphocytic leukemia. This chain uses TRBV19 with TRBJ1-1; D is perhaps TRBD1 (6 bases). This specimen was PBMCs, taken before ibrutinib treatment. The CDR3 DNA reads as TGTGCCAGTAGTACCCCGGACAGTTCCACTGAAGCTTTCTTT. Translating it yields CASSTPDSSTEAFF.